A selection of T cell receptor beta chains follows, all from one sample in a study of graft-versus-host responses after intestinal transplantation. These receptors have no known antigen. Clones were read by immunoSEQ multiplex PCR, and TCRdb kept only the in-frame ones, dropping some. The table lists some 92,000 clones, 80% to 95% of them singletons. The source was unstimulated CD4+ T cells sorted from spleen or lymph node cells, collected before intestinal transplant. These receptors were taken from a human donor who received an intestinal transplant. The CDR3 runs from the conserved cysteine through the conserved F or W. Each record gives: V gene, D gene, clone size, J gene, CDR3 protein, CDR3 DNA. A D gene is named only where the DNA matches it firmly. Expanded clones get a size class; other rows say once, few or many, or leave the size out.

TRBV7-7,-,-,TRBJ2-6,CASSFGQPYSGANVLTF,TGTGCCAGCAGCTTTGGACAGCCGTACTCTGGGGCCAACGTCCTGACTTTC
TRBV6-5,-,-,TRBJ1-1,CASRDTYRGEAFF,TGTGCCAGCCGGGACACCTACCGCGGTGAAGCTTTCTTT
TRBV11-2,-,-,TRBJ1-2,CASSLDGAKYGYTF,TGTGCCAGCAGCTTGGACGGTGCTAAGTATGGCTACACCTTC
TRBV5-1,-,-,TRBJ2-2,CASSPNRWGTGELFF,TGCGCCAGCAGCCCCAATCGGTGGGGCACCGGGGAGCTGTTTTTT
TRBV19,TRBD2,once,TRBJ2-1,CASSIRTSGNEQFF,TGTGCCAGTAGTATACGGACTAGCGGTAATGAGCAGTTCTTC
TRBV5-1,-,-,TRBJ2-3,CASSTRTSDTQYF,TGCGCCAGCAGCACCCGGACTTCAGATACGCAGTATTTT
TRBV6-6,-,-,TRBJ1-1,CASSYSRGSTEAFF,TGTGCCAGCAGTTACTCTAGGGGTAGCACTGAAGCTTTCTTT
TRBV2,-,-,TRBJ2-3,CASGQGSSTDTQYF,TGTGCCAGCGGGCAGGGGTCTAGCACAGATACGCAGTATTTT
TRBV5-1,-,-,TRBJ2-1,CASSVGTRAYNEQFF,TGCGCCAGCAGCGTTGGGACTCGGGCCTACAATGAGCAGTTCTTC
TRBV6-1,-,-,TRBJ1-3,CASSEFSGNTIYF,TGTGCCAGCAGTGAATTCTCTGGAAACACCATATATTTT
TRBV6-6,TRBD1,-,TRBJ2-5,CASGTGGETQYF,TGTGCCAGTGGGACAGGCGGGGAGACCCAGTACTTC
TRBV7-8,TRBD2,-,TRBJ2-1,CASSLSRTSGSYRFF,TGTGCCAGCAGCCTGAGTCGGACTAGCGGGTCCTATCGGTTCTTC
TRBV28,-,-,TRBJ2-7,CASSLSGYEQYF,TGTGCCAGCAGTTTATCCGGCTACGAGCAGTACTTC
TRBV2,TRBD1,-,TRBJ1-1,CASSLQGASTEAFF,TGTGCCAGCAGTCTACAGGGGGCGAGCACTGAAGCTTTCTTT
TRBV5-1,TRBD2,-,TRBJ2-3,CASSLFLAGGKTDTQYF,TGCGCCAGCAGCTTGTTTCTAGCGGGAGGGAAAACAGATACGCAGTATTTT
TRBV4-2,-,-,TRBJ1-3,CASSQAGLGNTIYF,TGTGCCAGCAGCCAAGCGGGGTTAGGAAACACCATATATTTT
TRBV6-6,TRBD1,-,TRBJ1-2,CASSGQGEGYTF,TGTGCCAGCAGTGGACAGGGAGAAGGCTACACCTTC
TRBV10-2,TRBD2,-,TRBJ2-2,CASSEGLAGVGELFF,TGCGCCAGCAGTGAGGGACTAGCGGGAGTCGGGGAGCTGTTTTTT
TRBV6-5,-,-,TRBJ2-5,CASSYGQGRRETQYF,TGTGCCAGCAGTTACGGGCAGGGCAGAAGAGAGACCCAGTACTTC
TRBV20-1,-,-,TRBJ2-1,CSATGYNEQFF,TGCAGTGCTACCGGCTACAATGAGCAGTTCTTC
TRBV6-1,-,-,TRBJ2-7,CAISLKGGVSYEQYF,TGTGCCATTAGTCTGAAGGGTGGTGTCTCCTACGAGCAGTACTTC
TRBV4-1,-,-,TRBJ1-2,CASSHRRGGIYGYTF,TGCGCCAGCAGCCACCGACGGGGGGGAATTTATGGCTACACCTTC
TRBV5-1,-,-,TRBJ2-2,CASSLADNSTGELFF,TGCGCCAGCAGCTTGGCAGACAACTCCACCGGGGAGCTGTTTTTT
TRBV18,TRBD1,few,TRBJ2-1,CASSPRSTGEYNEQFF,TGTGCCAGCTCACCACGATCGACAGGGGAGTACAATGAGCAGTTCTTC
TRBV5-6,-,-,TRBJ2-2,CASSLSAVGELFF,TGTGCCAGCAGCTTGTCAGCGGTCGGGGAGCTGTTTTTT
TRBV2,TRBD1,-,TRBJ2-7,CASSSPGQGSYEQYF,TGTGCCAGCAGTTCGCCGGGACAGGGATCCTACGAGCAGTACTTC
TRBV27,-,-,TRBJ2-2,CASTWGDTGELFF,TGTGCCAGCACATGGGGGGATACCGGGGAGCTGTTTTTT
TRBV5-6,-,-,TRBJ2-3,CASSFQGVGQYF,TGTGCCAGCAGCTTTCAAGGGGTTGGGCAGTATTTT
TRBV6-1,-,-,TRBJ2-7,CASSAVAKYEQYF,TGTGCCAGCAGTGCGGTGGCAAAGTACGAGCAGTACTTC
TRBV15,TRBD1,-,TRBJ1-1,CATSRKSTGMNTEAFF,TGTGCCACCAGCAGAAAATCGACAGGGATGAACACTGAAGCTTTCTTT
TRBV19,-,-,TRBJ1-2,CATFNYGYTF,TGTGCCACCTTTAACTATGGCTACACCTTC
TRBV18,-,-,TRBJ1-2,CASSPRAPTINYGYTF,TGTGCCAGCTCACCCCGGGCTCCAACTATTAACTATGGCTACACCTTC
TRBV7-9,TRBD2,-,TRBJ2-1,CASSSLAGAGHEQFF,TGTGCCAGCAGCTCACTAGCGGGAGCTGGCCATGAGCAGTTCTTC
TRBV2,-,-,TRBJ1-2,CAREAVGASYGYTF,TGTGCCAGAGAAGCAGTCGGGGCTTCCTATGGCTACACCTTC
TRBV19,-,-,TRBJ1-1,CASSISRGREAFF,TGTGCCAGTAGTATTTCTCGGGGTAGAGAAGCTTTCTTT
TRBV28,TRBD1,-,TRBJ1-3,CASSLAGGAGSGNTIYF,TGTGCCAGCAGTTTAGCAGGGGGCGCGGGCTCTGGAAACACCATATATTTT
TRBV6-5,-,-,TRBJ1-1,CASHRTNTEAFF,TGTGCCAGCCACAGGACGAACACTGAAGCTTTCTTT
TRBV7-9,-,-,TRBJ1-2,CASSLTGYGYTF,TGTGCCAGCAGCTTAACAGGTTATGGCTACACCTTC
TRBV7-2,-,-,TRBJ1-5,CASSQRADSNQPQHF,TGTGCCAGCAGCCAGCGAGCGGACAGCAATCAGCCCCAGCATTTT
TRBV5-1,TRBD2,-,TRBJ2-2,CASSSGTSGTGELFF,TGCGCCAGCAGCTCCGGGACTAGCGGCACCGGGGAGCTGTTTTTT
TRBV2,-,-,TRBJ2-1,CASSRLLGDEQFF,TGTGCCAGCAGCCGGCTTTTGGGGGATGAGCAGTTCTTC
TRBV5-5,-,-,TRBJ2-3,CASSSGAQFSTDTQYF,TGTGCCAGCAGTTCTGGAGCTCAGTTTAGCACAGATACGCAGTATTTT
TRBV7-9,-,few,TRBJ2-7,CASSSGPTYEQYF,TGTGCCAGCAGCTCGGGACCGACCTACGAGCAGTACTTC
TRBV11-3,-,-,TRBJ2-3,CASSSGPEDTQYF,TGTGCCAGCAGCTCTGGACCGGAAGATACGCAGTATTTT
TRBV25-1,-,-,TRBJ2-7,CASSESRALGGQYF,TGTGCCAGCAGTGAATCGAGGGCCCTTGGGGGGCAGTACTTC
TRBV5-1,-,-,TRBJ2-1,CASSLRPTGQTYNEQFF,TGCGCCAGCAGCTTGCGGCCCACGGGACAAACCTACAATGAGCAGTTCTTC
TRBV5-1,TRBD2,-,TRBJ2-1,CASSFGLAGGNEQFF,TGCGCCAGCAGCTTCGGACTAGCGGGAGGCAATGAGCAGTTCTTC
TRBV6-5,-,-,TRBJ1-2,CAAGTELNYGYTF,TGTGCCGCAGGGACGGAACTTAACTATGGCTACACCTTC
TRBV5-1,TRBD1,-,TRBJ1-4,CASSPTGATNEKLFF,TGCGCCAGCAGCCCAACAGGGGCGACTAATGAAAAACTGTTTTTT
TRBV28,TRBD2,-,TRBJ2-7,CASSFLGGTSAYEQYF,TGTGCCAGCAGTTTCCTGGGGGGGACTAGCGCCTACGAGCAGTACTTC
TRBV6-1,TRBD1,-,TRBJ2-1,CASLRTGFNEQFF,TGTGCCAGCCTCAGGACAGGATTCAATGAGCAGTTCTTC
TRBV28,TRBD1,-,TRBJ1-1,CASSFEDRVVTEAFF,TGTGCCAGCAGTTTCGAGGACAGGGTCGTCACTGAAGCTTTCTTT